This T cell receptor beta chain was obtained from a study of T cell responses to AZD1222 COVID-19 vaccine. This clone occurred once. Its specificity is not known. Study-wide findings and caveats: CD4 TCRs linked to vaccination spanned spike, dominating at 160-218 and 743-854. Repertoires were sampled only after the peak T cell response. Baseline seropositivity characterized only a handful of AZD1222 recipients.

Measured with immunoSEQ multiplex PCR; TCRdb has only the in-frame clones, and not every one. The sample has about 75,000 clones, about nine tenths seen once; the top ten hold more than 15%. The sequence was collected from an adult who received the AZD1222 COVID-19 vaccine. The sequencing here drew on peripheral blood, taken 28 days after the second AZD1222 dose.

CDR3 bases: TGTGCCAGCAGCTTAGCCCCGGTGACGGGGTACTACGAGCAGTACTTC. Its translation: CASSLAPVTGYYEQYF. The chain is built from TRBV7-2 and TRBJ2-7, with D possibly being TRBD2 (5 bases). The CDR3 is made up of 16 amino acids. CDR1 SGHTA and CDR2 FQGNSA come from the germline V gene. The V and J ends lost 0 bases and 3 bases respectively, with 15 bases between them.